This TCR beta chain was retrieved from a study of CD8+ T cells in alopecia areata. Across the study: Skin grafts from approximately 6-12-month-old C3H/HeJ donors with spontaneous alopecia were placed on roughly 7-10-week-old female C3H/HeJ mice.

Extracted from the samples, RNA was reverse transcribed into cDNA to serve as the sequencing template. Measured with immunoSEQ multiplex PCR; TCRdb has only the in-frame clones, and not every one. Recorded here are 270,000 or so clones, with no singletons, and the ten leading clones hold 0.9% to 1.5%. The sorting of pooled cutaneous lymph node cells relied on CD4, CD8alpha, NKG2D, NKG2ACE and other markers. With regard to this clone: Gene names and germline match the mouse. With the read ending 4 residues before the CDR3 end, the germline J gene is used to fill in that end. Other DNA sequences in the sample encode the same CDR3.

Germline V gene lookup returns CDR1 FNHDT and CDR2 SITEND (reference sequence). V lost 5 bases and J lost 2, with 7 bases in between. There are 12 residues in the CDR3. The rearrangement links TRBV19 to TRBJ1-2, with a weak D call TRBD1 (5 bases). The sample was CD4+ T cells sorted from a lymph node. The clonotype comes from a C3H/HeJ mouse with alopecia areata. As its MHC haplotype, the strain has H2-k. CDR3 bases read: TGTGCCAGCAGCTGGGGGAACTCC. Amino acid sequence: CASSWGNS. The whole CDR3 protein is CASSWGNSDYTF.